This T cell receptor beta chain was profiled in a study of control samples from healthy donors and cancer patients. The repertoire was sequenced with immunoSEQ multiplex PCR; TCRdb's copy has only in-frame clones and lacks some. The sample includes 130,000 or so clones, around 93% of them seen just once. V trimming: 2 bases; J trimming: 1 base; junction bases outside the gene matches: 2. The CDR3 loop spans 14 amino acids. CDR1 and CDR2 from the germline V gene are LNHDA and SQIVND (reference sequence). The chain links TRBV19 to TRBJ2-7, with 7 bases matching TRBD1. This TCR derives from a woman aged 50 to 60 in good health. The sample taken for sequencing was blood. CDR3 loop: CASSITDRSYEQYF. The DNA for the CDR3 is TGTGCCAGTAGTATAACGGACAGGTCCTACGAGCAGTACTTC.